What follows are 8 T cell receptor beta chains derived from one specimen sequenced in a study of shared clonotypes between healthy human individuals (dated by TCRdb to the early 2020s). To prepare the library, the immunoSEQ multiplex PCR assay was applied. TCRdb took this table from immuneACCESS and kept in-frame rearrangements with V and J called. Such tables lack part of the clones; where checked against another copy, unresolved V genes explain under half of the gap, and the rest is unexplained. For this sample the table gives roughly 2.4 million clones, of which approximately 96% were detected only once. The ten top clones hold 0.1% to 0.15% of the sample. Sequenced input: naive CD4+ T cells sorted from blood. The sample's cell subset or site label, decoded: CD45RA+ positively selected. These receptors were obtained from a man between 18 and 29 years old in good health.

This chain joins TRBV28 and TRBJ1-5; D unresolved. V lost 5 bases, J lost 6 bases, and 14 bases lay in between. Germline CDR1 MDHEN, CDR2 SYDVKM. The CDR3 covers 14 residues. CDR3 coding DNA: TGTGCCAGCAGTCCCCGAGAGGGCGGTCAGCCCCAGCATTTT. Translating it yields CASSPREGGQPQHF.

This clone appeared a single time. V usage is TRBV9 and J usage is TRBJ2-3; D may correspond to TRBD1 or TRBD2 (5 bases each). The V end lost 0 bases, the J end lost 4 bases, and 6 bases lay between the germline ends. The CDR3 contains 13 residues. Germline V gene data show CDR1 as SGDLS and CDR2 as YYNGEE. For the CDR3, the DNA is TGTGCCAGCAGCGTAGCGGGGCCAGATACGCAGTATTTT. Its translation is CASSVAGPDTQYF.

This chain uses TRBV6-5 with TRBJ2-6; the D gene is possibly TRBD1 (5 bases). From germline, CDR1 is MNHEY and CDR2 SVGAGI. The CDR3 covers 15 residues. Trimming took off 5 bases at V and 8 bases at J, with 16 bases between the two ends. In nucleotides, the CDR3 is TGTGCCAGCAGTGCAGACAGAGTAAGGTCCAACGTCCTGACTTTC. This codes for CASSADRVRSNVLTF.

V usage is TRBV27 and J usage is TRBJ1-1; no clear D gene. The V gene's germline CDR1 is MNHEY and CDR2 SMNVEV (reference sequence). The CDR3 sequence is 18 residues long. V was pared by 6 bases and J by 0 bases, with 23 bases between. The CDR3 sequence is CASSKPSGNLFMNTEAFF. The CDR3 DNA follows: TGTGCCAGCAGCAAACCCTCGGGAAACCTTTTCATGAACACTGAAGCTTTCTTT.

This clone was seen a single time. This chain uses TRBV11-2 with TRBJ2-1, with D perhaps TRBD2 (6 bases). Germline V gene sequence: CDR1 SGHAT, CDR2 FQNNGV. CDR3 size: 16 residues. V lost 1 base, J lost 7 bases, and 17 bases lay in between. The CDR3 spells CASSLGLASDLNEQFF. As DNA, the CDR3 is TGTGCCAGCAGCTTAGGGTTGGCTAGCGATTTGAATGAGCAGTTCTTC.

This chain joins TRBV28 and TRBJ1-2; weak D call: TRBD1 (6 bases). V was clipped by 5 bases and J by 4 bases, with 11 bases between them. This CDR3 is built from 13 residues. Germline lookup yields CDR1 MDHEN and CDR2 SYDVKM. This CDR3 reads CASSPGQSYGYTF. CDR3 nucleotides: TGTGCCAGCAGTCCCGGACAGAGCTATGGCTACACCTTC.

Concerning this clone itself: This sample includes further DNA sequences coding for the same CDR3. This chain links TRBV14 with TRBJ1-2; D uncertain. CDR1 SGHDN and CDR2 FVKESK come from the germline V gene. The CDR3 has 12 residues. V was trimmed by 1 base and J by 2 bases, leaving 2 bases between them. The CDR3 is CASSQANYGYTF. The DNA of the CDR3 is TGTGCCAGCAGCCAAGCGAACTATGGCTACACCTTC.

V and J are TRBV5-4 and TRBJ2-7; 11 nucleotides match TRBD2. V trimming: 4 bases; J trimming: 4 bases; junction bases outside the gene matches: 7. The CDR3 covers 15 residues. The germline CDR1 and CDR2 sequences are SGHNT and YYREEE (reference sequence). CDR3 nucleotides: TGTGCCAGCAGCGAATCCGGGACTAGCGGTTACGAGCAGTACTTC. Its translation is CASSESGTSGYEQYF.